Presented here are 14 T cell receptor beta chains from one specimen sequenced in a study of T cell changes during pregnancy in multiple sclerosis. Only in-frame clones appear in the TCRdb table, and some are missing; sequencing was by immunoSEQ multiplex PCR. The sample includes around 60,000 clones, approximately 94% of them seen just once. The material sequenced was CD8+ T cells from peripheral blood mononuclear cells, taken in the third trimester of pregnancy. The receptors come from a female donor with multiple sclerosis, enrolled in a pregnancy study.

The chain employs TRBV4-3 and TRBJ1-2; possible D gene TRBD1, 6 bases. The CDR3 consists of 17 residues. V lost 0 bases, J lost 2 bases, and 16 bases lay in between. The germline CDR1 and CDR2 sequences are LGHNA and YSLEER. The CDR3 loop reads CASSQDPKAGANYGYTF. In DNA, the CDR3 is TGCGCCAGCAGCCAAGACCCCAAAGCGGGGGCGAACTATGGCTACACCTTC.

V is TRBV5-4 and J is TRBJ1-4; no clear D. V was cut by 4 bases and J by 8 bases, with 12 bases left in between. This CDR3 has 13 residues. Germline CDR1 and CDR2: SGHNT and YYREEE (reference sequence). In nucleotides, the CDR3 is TGTGCCAGCAGCCCATCCGGGATGGAAAAACTGTTTTTT. This encodes CASSPSGMEKLFF.

The DNA for the CDR3 is TGTGCCAGCAGTCTGGACAGAATGGGCACAGATACGCAGTATTTT. Residues: CASSLDRMGTDTQYF. This chain joins TRBV28 and TRBJ2-3; D may be TRBD1 (6 bases). Trimming took off 5 bases at V and 1 base at J, with 13 bases between the two ends. The CDR3 totals 15 residues. Germline values: CDR1 MDHEN, CDR2 SYDVKM.

The chain employs TRBV7-9 and TRBJ1-2; no clear D gene. Germline CDR1 and CDR2: SEHNR and FQNEAQ (reference sequence). The CDR3 consists of 15 residues. Trimming stripped 7 bases from V and 0 bases from J, with 15 bases between. The CDR3 DNA sequence: TGTGCCAGCACGGCACGGCGGGAGTCTAACTATGGCTACACCTTC. Translation: CASTARRESNYGYTF.

V usage is TRBV29-1 and J usage is TRBJ2-1; maybe TRBD2 (7 bases). The length of the CDR3 is 14 residues. Trimming removed 4 bases from V and 8 bases from J, with 18 bases in between. Germline-derived CDR1 and CDR2 are SQVTM and ANQGSEA. CDR3 amino acids: CSVVGAGGGYEQFF. Written as DNA, the CDR3 is TGCAGCGTTGTAGGGGCAGGCGGGGGCTATGAGCAGTTCTTC.

The chain carries TRBV6-6 and TRBJ2-7; 9 bases fit TRBD1. The CDR3 has 13 residues. Germline V CDR1 and CDR2: MNHNY, SVGAGI (reference sequence). The J segment lost 1 base and the V segment lost 7 bases, leaving 2 bases of the junction unmatched. CDR3 sequence reads: CASKQGASYEQYF. The CDR3 nucleotides read TGTGCCAGCAAACAGGGGGCGTCCTACGAGCAGTACTTC.

This clone was seen just once. The rearrangement joins TRBV5-1 to TRBJ2-1; tentative D call: TRBD2 (6 bases). Trimming shortened V by 0 bases and J by 2 bases, and 9 bases separated the two germline ends. CDR1 and CDR2 (germline): SGHRS, YFSETQ. The CDR3 sequence is 15 residues long. Written as DNA, the CDR3 is TGCGCCAGCAGCTTGGGGGACTCCACCTACAATGAGCAGTTCTTC. It encodes CASSLGDSTYNEQFF.

This sequence joins TRBV29-1 and TRBJ1-2; D is unclear. With 2 bases removed from V and 4 bases from J, the gap between germline ends came to 11 bases. The CDR3 is 13 amino acids. Germline V gives CDR1 SQVTM, CDR2 ANQGSEA. CDR3 protein: CSVESPGIYGYTF. The CDR3, as DNA: TGCAGCGTTGAATCGCCGGGAATCTATGGCTACACCTTC.

This clone was seen more than once but under ten times. The chain recombines TRBV10-3 with TRBJ2-1, with D possibly TRBD1 on 6 matching bases. Trimming cost V 9 bases and J 5 bases, with 11 bases left between them. Germline lookup yields CDR1 ENHRY and CDR2 SYGVKD. The CDR3 is 12 amino acids. CDR3 in amino acids: CAMGAQDNEQFF. The CDR3 nucleotides are TGTGCCATGGGGGCACAGGACAATGAGCAGTTCTTC.

The V and J genes are TRBV27 and TRBJ2-7; tentatively, D is TRBD2 (7 bases). The CDR3 consists of 13 residues. V was cut by 0 bases and J by 7 bases, with 10 bases left in between. CDR1 and CDR2 from the germline V gene are MNHEY and SMNVEV (reference sequence). As DNA, the CDR3 is TGTGCCAGCAGTTTATCGGGGGGGCGGGAGCAGTACTTC. Its translation is CASSLSGGREQYF.

The chain links TRBV12-5 to TRBJ1-1; the D gene is possibly TRBD1 (5 bases). V lost 1 base, J lost 4 bases, and 13 bases lay in between. CDR1 LGHNT and CDR2 FRNRAP come from the germline V gene. The CDR3 covers 15 residues. The CDR3 DNA reads TGTGCTAGTGGTTTGGGGGGGGGATTTATCACTGAAGCTTTCTTT. Residues: CASGLGGGFITEAFF. Together with reference TRBV12-5 and TRBJ1-1, the CDR3 gives the full variable domain: DARVTQTPRHKVTEMGQEVTMRCQPILGHNTVFWYRQTMMQGLELLAYFRNRAPLDDSGMPKDRFSAEMPDATLATLKIQPSEPRDSAVYFCASGLGGGFITEAFFGQGTRLTVV.

The chain is built from TRBV9 and TRBJ1-5; TRBD1 is a possible D gene (5 bases). The CDR3 extends over 15 amino acids. Germline CDR1 is SGDLS and CDR2 is YYNGEE. Trimming took 5 bases from V and 4 from J, leaving 16 bases between them. The CDR3 reads CASSEQGNRNQPQHF. CDR3 coding DNA: TGTGCCAGCAGTGAGCAGGGTAATCGAAATCAGCCCCAGCATTTT.

This chain links TRBV7-9 with TRBJ2-7; D is perhaps TRBD2 (6 bases). Between the trimmed V and J ends, which lost 4 bases and 4 bases, there was a span of 17 bases. The germline CDR1 and CDR2 sequences are SEHNR and FQNEAQ (reference sequence). The CDR3 extends over 15 amino acids. The CDR3 DNA sequence: TGTGCCAGCAGCTCCTCCACCGGGACTTTGTACGAGCAGTACTTC. Its protein is CASSSSTGTLYEQYF.

J is TRBJ2-1 and V is TRBV10-1; 7 positions match TRBD2. There are 15 residues in the CDR3. The ends lost 4 bases at V and 1 base at J; junction bases unmatched: 4. The germline CDR1 and CDR2 sequences are WNHNN and SYGVQD (reference sequence). In nucleotides, the CDR3 is TGCGCCAGCAGTGCAGTGGGGGGGTCCTACAATGAGCAGTTCTTC. Protein product: CASSAVGGSYNEQFF.